The rows below give T cell receptor beta chains drawn from one sample of a study of blood T cell repertoires in COVID-19. Generated by immunoSEQ multiplex PCR, the TCRdb table keeps only in-frame clones and is missing some. This table has 80,000 to 95,000 clones, about 87% appearing once. The sample taken for sequencing was peripheral blood. Receptors originate from a human donor in a cohort sampled during active COVID-19. CDR3s include the opening cysteine and the closing phenylalanine or tryptophan. The D gene is left open where the match is weak. The size of a clone is reported for some rows only, either as once, few or many, or as a class for expanded clones.

>.|TRBJ2-2|few|TRBV18
TGTGCCAGCTCCCCTCTAGGAACCGGGGAGCTGTTTTTT
CASSPLGTGELFF
>TRBD1|TRBJ1-1|.|TRBV19
TGTGCCAGTAGACCAACCGGGACAGTTATTAGTATGAACACTGAAGCTTTCTTT
CASRPTGTVISMNTEAFF
>TRBD1|TRBJ1-4|.|TRBV5-1
TGCGCCAGCAGCTCCGGACAGGCGGAGGAAAAACTGTTTTTT
CASSSGQAEEKLFF
>.|TRBJ1-3|.|TRBV11-1
TGTGCCAGCAGCCTAGCGCGGCTCAACTCTGGAAACACCATATATTTT
CASSLARLNSGNTIYF
>TRBD1|TRBJ2-7|.|TRBV7-8
TGTGCCAGCAGCCGAGGGACAGGGGGAGACGAGCAGTACTTC
CASSRGTGGDEQYF
>.|TRBJ2-2|.|TRBV7-3
TGTGCCAGCAGCTTAAAAAGCAGGGGCACCGGGGAGCTGTTTTTT
CASSLKSRGTGELFF
>.|TRBJ1-1|.|TRBV3-1/TRBV3-2
TGTGCCAGCAGCCAGACCCCAGGGGTAACTGAAGCTTTCTTT
CASSQTPGVTEAFF
>TRBD2|TRBJ2-3|.|TRBV29-1
TGCAGCGTTGCAACCGGGACTAGCGGGGGGGATACGCAGTATTTT
CSVATGTSGGDTQYF
>.|TRBJ1-1|.|TRBV10-3
TGTGCCATCAGTGAGTCGGAGGTCAACACTGAAGCTTTCTTT
CAISESEVNTEAFF
>.|TRBJ2-3|.|TRBV11-3
TGTGCCAGCAGCCATCGGGGCACAGATACGCAGTATTTT
CASSHRGTDTQYF
>TRBD2|TRBJ2-7|many|TRBV18
TGTGCCAGCTCACCACCCACGCTAGCGGGGGGGCTCTACGAGCAGTACTTC
CASSPPTLAGGLYEQYF
>.|TRBJ1-5|.|TRBV3-1/TRBV3-2
TGTGCCAGCAGCCCAGACTCAGGGGCGAGCAATCAGCCCCAGCATTTT
CASSPDSGASNQPQHF
>.|TRBJ1-1|.|TRBV6-5
TGTGCCAGCAGGCAACCGCGGGGTGGGAACACTGAAGCTTTCTTT
CASRQPRGGNTEAFF
>TRBD1|TRBJ1-5|few|TRBV30
TGTGCCTGGAGGGAGACAGGGGGTAATCAGCCCCAGCATTTT
CAWRETGGNQPQHF
>TRBD1|TRBJ1-2|.|TRBV5-5
TGTGCCAGCAGCTTTCCCGGGACAGGAGGAAAAGGCTACACCTTC
CASSFPGTGGKGYTF
>TRBD1|TRBJ1-2|.|TRBV3-1/TRBV3-2
TGTGCCAGCAGCCGGGACAGTCTTTATGGCTACACCTTC
CASSRDSLYGYTF
>TRBD1|TRBJ2-5|.|TRBV2
TGTGCCAGCAGTTTTACAGGGGCGACCCAAGAGACCCAGTACTTC
CASSFTGATQETQYF
>.|TRBJ1-6|.|TRBV6-1
TGTGCCAGCAGTGAAGTGGGGGGGAATTCACCCCTCCACTTT
CASSEVGGNSPLHF
>.|TRBJ2-1|.|TRBV7-3
TGTGCCAGCAGCCCGGGTGGCCGGGGGGCAATTTACAATGAGCAGTTCTTC
CASSPGGRGAIYNEQFF
>TRBD1|TRBJ1-5|.|TRBV19
TGTGCCAGTAGTGCGGGACAGGGGGATCAGCCCCAGCATTTT
CASSAGQGDQPQHF
>TRBD1|TRBJ2-7|.|TRBV6-5
TGTGCCAGCAGTTTCTCCGGGACAGGGGGCTTCTACGAGCAGTACTTC
CASSFSGTGGFYEQYF
>.|TRBJ1-2|.|TRBV9
TGTGCCAGCAGCATTGGGGGGGCTTCAGGGCAGGGCTATGGCTACACCTTC
CASSIGGASGQGYGYTF